The 8 T cell receptor beta chains in this list originate from one sample, sequenced in a study of control samples from healthy donors and cancer patients. Here immunoSEQ multiplex PCR was the method, and the copy in TCRdb shows in-frame clones only, minus some. This table holds more than 110,000 clones, more than 85% found once. Sample: blood. These TCRs come from a woman aged 30 to 39 in good health.

Points on this clone: This CDR3 is also generated by other DNA sequences in the sample. V gene TRBV20-1 combines with J gene TRBJ1-2, with 7 bases fitting TRBD1. This CDR3 contains 11 residues. V lost 5 bases and J lost 4; bases outside the gene matches: 1. The germline gives CDR1 DFQATT, CDR2 SNEGSKA (reference sequence). The CDR3 protein is CSARDSYGYTF. DNA of the CDR3: TGCAGTGCTCGGGACAGCTATGGCTACACCTTC.

The chain links TRBV11-3 to TRBJ2-7; maybe TRBD1 (6 bases). Per the germline V gene, CDR1 is SGHNT and CDR2 is YENEEA. Trimming took off 5 bases at V and 9 bases at J, with 17 bases between the two ends. The CDR3 length is 13 residues. CDR3 nucleotide sequence: TGTGCCAGCAGCGCCCGGGACACAGATTGGCAGTACTTC. Its protein is CASSARDTDWQYF.

This clone appeared once. This chain connects TRBV6-6 to TRBJ1-4, with unresolved D. The CDR3 is made up of 15 amino acids. Germline CDR1 MNHNY, CDR2 SVGAGI (reference sequence). Deletions cut 4 bases from V and 8 bases from J, with 17 bases between. CDR3 region: CASSSHMVRGEKLFF. CDR3 DNA: TGTGCCAGCAGTTCCCATATGGTGAGAGGGGAAAAACTGTTTTTT.

The rearrangement joins TRBV10-3 to TRBJ1-2; TRBD1 might be the D (6 bases). This CDR3 has 12 residues. Germline assignment: CDR1 ENHRY and CDR2 SYGVKD. V was shortened by 7 bases and J by 2 bases, with 8 bases between the two germline ends. CDR3 in DNA: TGTGCCATCAATCAGGGGAACTATGGCTACACCTTC. Encoded protein: CAINQGNYGYTF.

CDR3 region: CASSPGPSNYGYTF. CDR3 in DNA: TGTGCCAGCAGTCCGGGACCATCTAACTATGGCTACACCTTC. The chain uses TRBV28 and TRBJ1-2, with D possibly being TRBD1 (5 bases). Per germline, CDR1 MDHEN and CDR2 SYDVKM. The CDR3 extends over 14 amino acids. Trimming stripped 5 bases from V and 0 bases from J, with 10 bases between.

CDR3: CASSPRTARVANYGYTF. DNA for the CDR3: TGCGCCAGCAGCCCTAGGACAGCGCGCGTTGCTAACTATGGCTACACCTTC. The gene calls are TRBV5-1 and TRBJ1-2; TRBD1 is a possible D gene (6 bases). Germline V gene sequence: CDR1 SGHRS, CDR2 YFSETQ. CDR3 length: 17 residues. V was shortened by 4 bases and J by 0 bases, with 19 bases between the two germline ends.

The chain employs TRBV19 and TRBJ2-1, with 11 bases aligning to TRBD2. CDR1 and CDR2 from the germline V gene are LNHDA and SQIVND (reference sequence). There are 18 residues in the CDR3. V lost 3 bases, J lost 3 bases, and 10 bases stayed unmatched. In nucleotides, the CDR3 is TGTGCCAGTAGTATTGGTCTAGCGGGAGGTGTCGGCTACAATGAGCAGTTCTTC. This codes for CASSIGLAGGVGYNEQFF.

V is TRBV10-3 and J is TRBJ1-5, with D possibly being TRBD1 (5 bases). V gave up 3 bases and J gave up 7 bases, with 10 bases separating them. The CDR3 is 13 amino acids. CDR1 ENHRY and CDR2 SYGVKD come from the germline V gene. The CDR3 DNA follows: TGTGCCATCAGTGACCGGGGGAACCAGCCCCAGCATTTT. Protein: CAISDRGNQPQHF.